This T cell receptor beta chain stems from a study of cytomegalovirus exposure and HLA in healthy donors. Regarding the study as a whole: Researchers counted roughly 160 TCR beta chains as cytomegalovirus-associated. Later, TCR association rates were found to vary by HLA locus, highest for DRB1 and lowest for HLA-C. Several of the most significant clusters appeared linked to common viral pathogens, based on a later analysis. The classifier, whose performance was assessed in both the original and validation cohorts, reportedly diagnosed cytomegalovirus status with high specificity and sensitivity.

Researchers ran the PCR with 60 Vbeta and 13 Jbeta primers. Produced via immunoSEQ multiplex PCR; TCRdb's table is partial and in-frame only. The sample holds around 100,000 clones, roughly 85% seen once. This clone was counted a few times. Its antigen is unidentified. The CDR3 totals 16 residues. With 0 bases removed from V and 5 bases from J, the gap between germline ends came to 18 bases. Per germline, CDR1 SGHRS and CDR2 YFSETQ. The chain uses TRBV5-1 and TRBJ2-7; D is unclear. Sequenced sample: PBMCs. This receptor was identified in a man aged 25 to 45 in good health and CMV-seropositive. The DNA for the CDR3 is TGCGCCAGCAGCTTGGCCTTGATTACCTCCCGGGACGAGCAGTACTTC. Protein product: CASSLALITSRDEQYF.